The 32 T cell receptor beta chains below all came from one sample that was sequenced in a study of response to subunit inactivated influenza vaccine. Via MiXCR, TCRdb re-called the RT-PCR reads, giving one row per CDR3 protein. The data show a few hundred thousand distinct CDR3 sequences, with approximately 14% seen just once and approximately 12% held by the top ten. This specimen was PBMCs from blood, taken roughly 13 days after vaccination. These receptors were taken from a man aged 45 to 65 who received an inactivated influenza vaccine.

The gene calls are TRBV15 and TRBJ2-5; D possibly corresponds to TRBD2 (7 bases). This CDR3 comprises 16 residues. The germline V and J ends were trimmed by 0 bases and 7 bases, with 18 bases remaining between them. Germline values: CDR1 LNHNV, CDR2 YYDKDF (reference sequence). CDR3 amino acids: CATSRDVGGGGLTQYF. For the CDR3, the DNA is TGTGCCACCAGCAGAGATGTCGGCGGGGGCGGGTTGACCCAGTACTTC.

In this sample, this clonotype turned up many times. This rearrangement joins TRBV10-3 to TRBJ2-3; either TRBD1 or TRBD2 may supply D (5 bases each). Trimming left V 0 bases short and J 1 base short, with 8 bases between. Germline V lookup: CDR1 ENHRY, CDR2 SYGVKD. The CDR3 contains 15 residues. CDR3 residues: CAISESGVGTDTQYF. CDR3 nucleotide sequence: TGTGCCATCAGTGAGTCGGGGGTGGGCACAGATACGCAGTATTTT.

The chain employs TRBV27 and TRBJ2-7; 14 bases are a match to TRBD2. This CDR3 is built from 20 residues. V lost 6 bases, J lost 0 bases, and 16 bases stayed unmatched. The germline V gene has CDR1 MNHEY and CDR2 SMNVEV (reference sequence). The chain's CDR3 is CASSYPKAGTSGSGSYEQYF. CDR3 sequence (DNA): TGTGCCAGCAGCTATCCCAAAGCCGGGACTAGCGGGAGTGGCTCCTACGAGCAGTACTTC.

In its sample, this clonotype was seen a few times. The chain combines TRBV12-3 or TRBV12-4 with TRBJ2-5, with D possibly called TRBD1 or TRBD2 (6 bases each). The length of the CDR3 is 15 residues. Trimming left V 5 bases short and J 3 bases short, with 16 bases between. The DNA for the CDR3 is TGTGCCAGCAGTAGACAAGGGGGGACCAAAGAGACCCAGTACTTC. It codes for CASSRQGGTKETQYF.

The chain carries TRBV7-3 and TRBJ2-1, with unresolved D. This CDR3 comprises 17 residues. Trimming removed 1 base from V and 4 bases from J, with 17 bases in between. The germline V gene encodes CDR1 SGHTA and CDR2 FQGTGA. The CDR3 nucleotides read TGTGCCAGCAGCTTAAACCCGGCTGCCCCCTCTTACAATGAGCAGTTCTTC. Translating it yields CASSLNPAAPSYNEQFF.

This clonotype was observed many times. The V gene is TRBV6-6, the J gene TRBJ2-7; 9 nucleotides agree with TRBD1. The CDR3 sequence is 12 residues long. Per germline, CDR1 MNHNY and CDR2 SVGAGI (reference sequence). CDR3 amino acids: CVTQGAGYEQYF. CDR3 in DNA: TGTGTCACACAGGGGGCGGGGTACGAGCAGTACTTC.

The gene calls are TRBV5-1 and TRBJ2-7; TRBD1 matches 8 bases. The CDR3 is 17 residues long. Per germline, CDR1 SGHRS and CDR2 YFSETQ. Trimming removed 4 bases from V and 2 bases from J; junction bases left unmatched: 14. Here the CDR3 DNA reads TGCGCCAGCAGCCCACGGGCGGCCGGGACAGGAGCCTACGAGCAGTACTTC. Amino acid sequence: CASSPRAAGTGAYEQYF.

A few counts support this clonotype. The rearrangement links TRBV6-1 to TRBJ1-2; 8 bases line up with TRBD1. Germline V gene data show CDR1 as MNHNS and CDR2 as SASEGT. The CDR3 sequence is 13 residues long. The trim removed 6 bases at V and 7 bases at J, leaving 7 bases unmatched. The CDR3 nucleotides are TGTGCCAGCAGCGATCAGGGGGCTGGTGGCTACACCTTC. This translates into CASSDQGAGGYTF.

This clonotype occurred once. The V call is TRBV20-1, the J call TRBJ1-1; D not resolved. The germline gives CDR1 DFQATT, CDR2 SNEGSKA (reference sequence). The CDR3 consists of 13 residues. V lost 3 bases to trimming and J lost 3 bases, with 11 bases between them. DNA for the CDR3: TGCAGTGCTAGGAAAGGTTCGGACACTGAAGCTTTCTTT. This encodes CSARKGSDTEAFF.

This clonotype occurred a few times. The chain couples TRBV7-9 to TRBJ1-5; D is unresolved. Trimming cost V 4 bases and J 3 bases, with 4 bases left between them. CDR1 and CDR2 from the germline V gene are SEHNR and FQNEAQ (reference sequence). CDR3 length: 12 amino acids. CDR3 residues: CASSSDNQPQHF. The CDR3 region has the DNA TGTGCCAGCAGCTCGGACAATCAGCCCCAGCATTTT.

This chain joins TRBV29-1 and TRBJ2-3; 8 nucleotides align to TRBD2. The junction had 7 bases not matched to a gene; V was cut back by 7 bases and J by 7 bases. Germline lookup yields CDR1 SQVTM and CDR2 ANQGSEA. CDR3 length: 12 amino acids. CDR3 protein: CSETLAGNTQYF. Here the CDR3 DNA reads TGCAGCGAGACATTAGCGGGGAATACGCAGTATTTT.

Many counts were recorded for this clonotype. The chain combines TRBV7-2 with TRBJ1-4; D is ambiguous. The CDR3 is 16 residues long. Germline V lookup: CDR1 SGHTA, CDR2 FQGNSA. V lost 0 bases and J 5 bases, leaving 13 bases between the germline ends. As DNA, the CDR3 is TGTGCCAGCAGCTTAGCGGTCGCTTACTCGAATGAAAAACTGTTTTTT. Amino acids: CASSLAVAYSNEKLFF.

There are a few counts of this clonotype. The gene calls are TRBV4-2 and TRBJ2-5; TRBD2 matches at 7 bases. The germline CDR1 and CDR2 sequences are LGHNA and YNFKEQ. V shed 2 bases, J shed 2 bases, and the junction held 5 bases outside the gene matches. This CDR3 spans 15 amino acids. CDR3 amino acids: CASSQQTGGQETQYF. The CDR3 DNA reads TGTGCCAGCAGCCAACAGACGGGGGGACAAGAGACCCAGTACTTC.

This clonotype occurred a few times. The chain combines TRBV10-3 with TRBJ2-3; D tentatively reads TRBD1 or TRBD2 (5 bases each). The CDR3 covers 14 residues. V was trimmed by 2 bases and J by 0 bases, leaving 6 bases between them. Germline CDR1 is ENHRY and CDR2 is SYGVKD. CDR3 in amino acids: CAISERDSTDTQYF. CDR3 sequence (DNA): TGTGCCATCAGTGAGAGGGACAGCACAGATACGCAGTATTTT.

This clonotype came up a few times. V is TRBV30 and J is TRBJ1-3, with D unclear. V gave up 3 bases and J gave up 1 base, with 22 bases separating them. The CDR3 is 18 residues long. Per the germline V gene, CDR1 is GTSNPN and CDR2 is SVGIG (reference sequence). CDR3: CAWRDPGFQIRSGNTIYF. For the CDR3, the DNA is TGTGCCTGGAGGGATCCAGGATTCCAAATTCGTTCTGGAAACACCATATATTTT.

This clonotype turned up a few times. An end of the junction differs from the germline gene, which may be a read error. V gene TRBV12-3 or TRBV12-4 combines with J gene TRBJ2-3, with 11 bases that match TRBD2. The CDR3 sequence is 15 residues long. The CDR3 is CASRLAGGPTDTQYF. As DNA, the CDR3 is TGTGCCAGCAGATTAGCGGGAGGGCCCACAGATACGCAGTATTTT.

In its sample, this clonotype was seen a few times. The CDR3 protein is CASSLNRGMRNTIYF. The CDR3 coding sequence is TGTGCCAGCAGCTTAAACAGGGGTATGAGAAACACCATATATTTT. V usage is TRBV7-8 and J usage is TRBJ1-3; TRBD1 matches 7 bases. The CDR3 spans 15 residues. Germline V gene data show CDR1 as SGHVS and CDR2 as FQNEAQ. Unmatched junction bases numbered 6, after V lost 2 bases and J lost 5 bases.

The CDR3 loop reads CASSEPGTSGRYEQYF. DNA of the CDR3: TGTGCCAGCAGTGAACCCGGGACTAGCGGGAGATACGAGCAGTACTTC. J is TRBJ2-7 and V is TRBV6-1; 14 bases are shared with TRBD2. CDR3 length: 16 amino acids. Germline V gives CDR1 MNHNS, CDR2 SASEGT. Trimming took 2 bases from V and 4 from J; bases not matched to a gene: 4.

This clonotype has at least ten counts. This chain connects TRBV7-9 to TRBJ2-7; D is unresolved. V was shortened by 1 base and J by 2 bases, with 3 bases between the two germline ends. Per germline, CDR1 SEHNR and CDR2 FQNEAQ (reference sequence). This CDR3 has 12 amino acids. CDR3: CASSLDPYEQYF. CDR3 bases: TGTGCCAGCAGCTTAGATCCCTACGAGCAGTACTTC.

The chain is built from TRBV7-2 and TRBJ2-3, with D perhaps matching TRBD1 or TRBD2 (6 bases each). CDR1 is SGHTA, CDR2 FQGNSA, per germline. CDR3 size: 17 residues. V lost 0 bases and J 0 bases, leaving 13 bases between the germline ends. The CDR3 sequence is CASSLASIGGSTDTQYF. The CDR3, as DNA: TGTGCCAGCAGCTTAGCGTCAATCGGGGGCAGCACAGATACGCAGTATTTT.

This clonotype has a count of ten or more. The genes are TRBV5-1 and TRBJ2-1, with D possibly TRBD2 on 5 matching bases. Germline V lookup: CDR1 SGHRS, CDR2 YFSETQ. This CDR3 is built from 15 residues. Deletions cut 2 bases from V and 0 bases from J, with 9 bases between. In DNA, the CDR3 is TGCGCCAGCAGCTTACTGGCGGGCTCCTACAATGAGCAGTTCTTC. Its protein is CASSLLAGSYNEQFF. The variable domain in full, with the rest retrieved from reference TRBV5-1 and TRBJ2-1, is KAGVTQTPRYLIKTRGQQVTLSCSPISGHRSVSWYQQTPGQGLQFLFEYFSETQRNKGNFPGRFSGRQFSNSRSEMNVSTLELGDSALYLCASSLLAGSYNEQFFGPGTRLTVL.

Only a few counts were recorded for this clonotype. The chain carries TRBV27 and TRBJ2-7, with 9 bases aligning to TRBD1. CDR1 is MNHEY, CDR2 SMNVEV, per germline (reference sequence). The CDR3 spans 15 residues. J lost 2 bases, V lost 6 bases, and 8 bases had no gene match. CDR3 coding DNA: TGTGCCAGCAGACCACCGGGACAGGGAACCTACGAGCAGTACTTC. It codes for CASRPPGQGTYEQYF.

The chain couples TRBV7-2 to TRBJ2-7; a weak D match, TRBD2 (6 bases). Per the germline V gene, CDR1 is SGHTA and CDR2 is FQGNSA. V was cut by 2 bases and J by 2 bases, with 13 bases left in between. The CDR3 covers 15 residues. The CDR3 region has the DNA TGTGCCAGCAGCTTAATGGCGGGACCCACCTACGAGCAGTACTTC. This encodes CASSLMAGPTYEQYF.

This clonotype was seen more than once but under ten times. J is TRBJ2-1 and V is TRBV6-4, with 14 bases lining up with TRBD2. V shed 6 bases and J 0 bases; nucleotides not matched to a gene: 7. The length of the CDR3 is 18 residues. CDR1 MRHNA and CDR2 SNTAGT come from the germline V gene. CDR3 residues: CASRSTSGRGSSYNEQFF. CDR3 DNA sequence: TGTGCCAGCAGATCGACTAGCGGGAGGGGTAGCTCCTACAATGAGCAGTTCTTC.

This chain links TRBV7-9 with TRBJ2-2; weak D call: TRBD1 (7 bases). V was trimmed by 1 base and J by 3 bases, leaving 15 bases between them. Germline V gene sequence: CDR1 SEHNR, CDR2 FQNEAQ (reference sequence). The CDR3 is made up of 17 amino acids. CDR3 nucleotide sequence: TGTGCCAGCAGCTTAGGTTGGACAGGACTATACACCGGGGAGCTGTTTTTT. Protein product: CASSLGWTGLYTGELFF. Combining the CDR3 with reference TRBV7-9 and TRBJ2-2 gives the whole variable domain DTGVSQNPRHKITKRGQNVTFRCDPISEHNRLYWYRQTLGQGPEFLTYFQNEAQLEKSRLLSDRFSAERPKGSFSTLEIQRTEQGDSAMYLCASSLGWTGLYTGELFFGEGSRLTVL.

V is TRBV11-3 and J is TRBJ2-1; maybe TRBD2 (5 bases). V was trimmed by 4 bases and J by 10 bases, leaving 14 bases between them. Germline CDR1 and CDR2: SGHNT and YENEEA. CDR3 length: 13 residues. In nucleotides, the CDR3 is TGTGCCAGCAGCTACCGGCAGGAGCGGGAGCAGTTCTTC. This sequence encodes CASSYRQEREQFF. The variable domain in full, with the rest retrieved from reference TRBV11-3 and TRBJ2-1, is EAGVVQSPRYKIIEKKQPVAFWCNPISGHNTLYWYLQNLGQGPELLIRYENEEAVDDSQLPKDRFSAERLKGVDSTLKIQPAELGDSAVYLCASSYRQEREQFFGPGTRLTVL.

This clonotype was detected a few times. The genes are TRBV15 and TRBJ1-4, with D unresolved. The CDR3 sequence is 14 residues long. Germline-derived CDR1 and CDR2 are LNHNV and YYDKDF (reference sequence). V was clipped by 0 bases and J by 7 bases, with 9 bases between them. The CDR3 DNA reads TGTGCCACCAGCAGAGATTGGGGTGTTGAAAAACTGTTTTTT. This codes for CATSRDWGVEKLFF.

This chain connects TRBV20-1 to TRBJ2-7, with TRBD1 matching over 7 bases. Germline trimming cut 3 bases from V and 5 bases from J; bases unmatched to any gene: 4. This CDR3 spans 12 amino acids. CDR1 and CDR2 (germline): DFQATT, SNEGSKA (reference sequence). CDR3 residues: CSARADRDEQYF. In nucleotides, the CDR3 is TGCAGTGCTAGGGCAGACAGGGACGAGCAGTACTTC.

Only a few counts were recorded for this clonotype. The chain uses TRBV10-3 and TRBJ1-5; D may be TRBD1 (6 bases). The CDR3 runs to 14 residues. In germline, CDR1 is ENHRY, CDR2 SYGVKD. V was trimmed by 4 bases and J by 5 bases, leaving 12 bases between them. The chain's CDR3 is CAISGDTRDQPQHF. In DNA form, the CDR3 reads TGTGCCATCAGTGGGGACACGAGGGATCAGCCCCAGCATTTT.

This clonotype was recorded at least ten times. V gene TRBV5-1 combines with J gene TRBJ2-1; 9 nucleotides line up with TRBD2. Germline CDR1 and CDR2: SGHRS and YFSETQ. The V gene end was trimmed by 5 bases and the J gene end by 2 bases; junction bases not matched to a gene: 20. This CDR3 has 20 amino acids. CDR3 sequence (DNA): TGCGCCAGCAGTGTGGATCCGGGACTAGCCGGATCTATCGCCTACAATGAGCAGTTCTTC. Residues: CASSVDPGLAGSIAYNEQFF.

This chain joins TRBV12-3 or TRBV12-4 and TRBJ2-7; 11 bases line up with TRBD1. With 4 bases clipped from V and 0 bases from J, the junction kept 20 bases outside the gene matches. This CDR3 has 21 residues. CDR3 sequence reads: CASSSSWPPARDRGYSYEQYF. The CDR3 DNA reads TGTGCCAGCAGTTCTTCTTGGCCCCCAGCCCGGGACAGGGGGTACTCCTACGAGCAGTACTTC.

This clonotype was counted many times. V gene TRBV10-3 combines with J gene TRBJ1-5, with TRBD1 as a possible D gene (5 bases). V was clipped by 11 bases and J by 3 bases, with 11 bases between them. Germline CDR1 ENHRY, CDR2 SYGVKD. The CDR3 extends over 12 amino acids. CDR3 coding DNA: TGTGCCTCCGGGGGTTCCAATCAGCCCCAGCATTTT. Translation: CASGGSNQPQHF.